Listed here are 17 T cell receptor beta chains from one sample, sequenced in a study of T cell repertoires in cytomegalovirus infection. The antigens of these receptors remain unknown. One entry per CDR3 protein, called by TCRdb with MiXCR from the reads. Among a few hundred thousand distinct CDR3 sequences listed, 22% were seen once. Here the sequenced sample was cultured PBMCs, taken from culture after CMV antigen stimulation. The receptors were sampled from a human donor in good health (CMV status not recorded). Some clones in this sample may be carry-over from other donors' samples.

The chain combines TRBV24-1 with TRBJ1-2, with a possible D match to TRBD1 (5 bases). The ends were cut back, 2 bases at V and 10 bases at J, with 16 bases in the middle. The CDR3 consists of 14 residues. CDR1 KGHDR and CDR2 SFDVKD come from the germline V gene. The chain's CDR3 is CATSDSGTVSDYTF. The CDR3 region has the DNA TGTGCCACCAGTGATTCGGGGACGGTGTCAGACTACACCTTC.

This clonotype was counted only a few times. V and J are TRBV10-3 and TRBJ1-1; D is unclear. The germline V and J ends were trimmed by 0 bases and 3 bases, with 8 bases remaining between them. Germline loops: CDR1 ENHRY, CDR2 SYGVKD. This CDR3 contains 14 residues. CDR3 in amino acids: CAISESIGYTEAFF. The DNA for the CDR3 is TGTGCCATCAGTGAGTCGATTGGGTACACTGAAGCTTTCTTT.

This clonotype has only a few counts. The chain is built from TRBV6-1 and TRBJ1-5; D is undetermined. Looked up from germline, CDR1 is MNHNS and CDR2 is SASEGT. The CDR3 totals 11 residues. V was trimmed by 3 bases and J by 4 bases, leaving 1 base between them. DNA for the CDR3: TGTGCCAGCAGTGAGAATCAGCCCCAGCATTTT. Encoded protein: CASSENQPQHF.

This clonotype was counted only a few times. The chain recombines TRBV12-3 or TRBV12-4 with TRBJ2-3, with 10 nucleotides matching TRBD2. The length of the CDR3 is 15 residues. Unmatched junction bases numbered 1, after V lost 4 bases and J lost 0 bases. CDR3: CASSSTSGSTDTQYF. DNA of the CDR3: TGTGCCAGCAGTTCGACTAGCGGGAGCACAGATACGCAGTATTTT.

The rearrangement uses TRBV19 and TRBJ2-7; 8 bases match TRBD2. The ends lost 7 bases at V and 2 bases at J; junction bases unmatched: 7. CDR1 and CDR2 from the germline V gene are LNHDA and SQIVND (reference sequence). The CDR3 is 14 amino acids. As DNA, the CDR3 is TGTGCCAGTACCGTAGCGGGAAATACCTACGAGCAGTACTTC. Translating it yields CASTVAGNTYEQYF. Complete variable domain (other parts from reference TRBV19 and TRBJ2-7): DGGITQSPKYLFRKEGQNVTLSCEQNLNHDAMYWYRQDPGQGLRLIYYSQIVNDFQKGDIAEGYSVSREKKESFPLTVTSAQKNPTAFYLCASTVAGNTYEQYFGPGTRLTVT.

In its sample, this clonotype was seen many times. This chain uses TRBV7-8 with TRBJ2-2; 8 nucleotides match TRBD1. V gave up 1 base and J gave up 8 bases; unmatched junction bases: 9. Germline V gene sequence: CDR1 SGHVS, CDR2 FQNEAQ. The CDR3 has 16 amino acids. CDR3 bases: TGTGCCAGCAGCTTAGGACAGGGGTTTAGGTCTGGGGAGCTGTTTTTT. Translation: CASSLGQGFRSGELFF.

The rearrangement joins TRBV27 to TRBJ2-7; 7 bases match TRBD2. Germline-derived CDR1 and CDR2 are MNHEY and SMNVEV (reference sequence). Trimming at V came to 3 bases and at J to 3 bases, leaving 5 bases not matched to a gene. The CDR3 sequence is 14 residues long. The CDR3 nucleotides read TGTGCCAGCAGTTTCGGACTAGACGGCTACGAGCAGTACTTC. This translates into CASSFGLDGYEQYF.

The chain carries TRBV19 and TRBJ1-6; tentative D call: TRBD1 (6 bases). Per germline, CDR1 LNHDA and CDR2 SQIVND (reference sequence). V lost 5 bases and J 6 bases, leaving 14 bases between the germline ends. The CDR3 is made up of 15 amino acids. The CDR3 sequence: CASSLDRFSNSPLHF. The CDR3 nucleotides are TGTGCCAGTAGTCTCGACAGGTTCTCTAATTCACCCCTCCACTTT.

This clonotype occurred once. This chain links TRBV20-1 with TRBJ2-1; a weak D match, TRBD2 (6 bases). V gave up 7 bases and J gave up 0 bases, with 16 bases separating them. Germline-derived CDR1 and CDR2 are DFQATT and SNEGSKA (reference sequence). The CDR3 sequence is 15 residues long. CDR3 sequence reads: CSVREAASSYNEQFF. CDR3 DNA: TGCAGTGTCAGGGAGGCCGCGAGCTCCTACAATGAGCAGTTCTTC.

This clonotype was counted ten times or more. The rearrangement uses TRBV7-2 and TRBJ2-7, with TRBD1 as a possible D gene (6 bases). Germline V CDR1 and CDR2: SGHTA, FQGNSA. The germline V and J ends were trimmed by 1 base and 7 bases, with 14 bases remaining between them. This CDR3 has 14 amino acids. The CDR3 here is CASSLGAWDKEQYF. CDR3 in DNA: TGTGCCAGCAGCTTAGGGGCCTGGGACAAAGAGCAGTACTTC.

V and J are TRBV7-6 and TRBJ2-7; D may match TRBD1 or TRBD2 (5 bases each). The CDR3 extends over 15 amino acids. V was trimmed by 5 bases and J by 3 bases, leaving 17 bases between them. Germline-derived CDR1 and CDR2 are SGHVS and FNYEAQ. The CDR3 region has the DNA TGTGCCAGCAGCCTAAAGACGTTGGGACGCTACGAGCAGTACTTC. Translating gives CASSLKTLGRYEQYF.

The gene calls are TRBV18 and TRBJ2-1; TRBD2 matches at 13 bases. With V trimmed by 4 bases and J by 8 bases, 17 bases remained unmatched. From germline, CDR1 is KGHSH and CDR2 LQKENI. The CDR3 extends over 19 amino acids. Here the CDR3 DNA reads TGTGCCAGCTCACGAAAAGGACTAGCGGGAGATCTTGGCGCCCATGAGCAGTTCTTC. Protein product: CASSRKGLAGDLGAHEQFF.

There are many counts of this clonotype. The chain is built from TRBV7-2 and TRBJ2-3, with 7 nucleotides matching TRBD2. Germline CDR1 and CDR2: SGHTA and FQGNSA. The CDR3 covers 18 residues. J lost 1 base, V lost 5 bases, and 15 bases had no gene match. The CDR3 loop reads CASSPQTLLATGTDTQYF. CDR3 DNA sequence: TGTGCCAGCAGCCCCCAGACACTACTAGCGACCGGCACAGATACGCAGTATTTT.

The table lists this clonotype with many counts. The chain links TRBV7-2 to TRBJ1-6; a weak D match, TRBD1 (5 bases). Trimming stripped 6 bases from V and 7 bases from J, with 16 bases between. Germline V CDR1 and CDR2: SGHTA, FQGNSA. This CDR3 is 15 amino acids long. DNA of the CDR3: TGTGCCAGCAGAATCGAGTGGCAGGGCAATTCACCCCTCCACTTT. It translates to CASRIEWQGNSPLHF.

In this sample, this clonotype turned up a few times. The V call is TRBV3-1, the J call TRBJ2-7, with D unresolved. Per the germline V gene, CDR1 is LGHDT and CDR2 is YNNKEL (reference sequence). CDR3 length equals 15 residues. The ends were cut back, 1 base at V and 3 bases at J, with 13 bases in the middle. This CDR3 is CASSQGMATYYEQYF. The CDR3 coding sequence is TGTGCCAGCAGCCAAGGGATGGCCACTTACTACGAGCAGTACTTC.

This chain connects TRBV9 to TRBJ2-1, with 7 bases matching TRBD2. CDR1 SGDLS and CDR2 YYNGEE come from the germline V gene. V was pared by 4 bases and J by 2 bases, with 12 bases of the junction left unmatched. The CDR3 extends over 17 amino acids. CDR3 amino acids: CASSSRVAAGAYNEQFF. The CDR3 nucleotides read TGTGCCAGCAGCTCTAGGGTGGCGGCGGGAGCCTACAATGAGCAGTTCTTC.

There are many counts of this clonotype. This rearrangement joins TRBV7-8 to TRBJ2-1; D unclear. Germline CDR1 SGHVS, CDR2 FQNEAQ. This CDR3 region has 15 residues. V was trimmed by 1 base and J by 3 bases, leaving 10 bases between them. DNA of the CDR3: TGTGCCAGCAGCTTAGTCCGACCAGACTACAATGAGCAGTTCTTC. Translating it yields CASSLVRPDYNEQFF.